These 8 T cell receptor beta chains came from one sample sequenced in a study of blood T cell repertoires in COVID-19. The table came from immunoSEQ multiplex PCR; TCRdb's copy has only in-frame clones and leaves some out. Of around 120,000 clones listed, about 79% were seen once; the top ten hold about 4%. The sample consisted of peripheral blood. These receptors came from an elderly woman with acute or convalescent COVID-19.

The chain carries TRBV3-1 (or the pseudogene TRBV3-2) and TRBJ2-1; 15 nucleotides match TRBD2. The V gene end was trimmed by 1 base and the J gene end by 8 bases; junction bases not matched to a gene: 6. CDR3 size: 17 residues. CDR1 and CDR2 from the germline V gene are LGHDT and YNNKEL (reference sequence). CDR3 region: CASSQAGTSGGSHEQFF. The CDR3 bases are TGTGCCAGCAGCCAAGCTGGGACTAGCGGGGGGTCGCATGAGCAGTTCTTC.

CDR3 sequence: CASSPGTGGREQYF. The CDR3, as DNA: TGTGCCAGCAGCCCCGGGACAGGGGGCCGCGAGCAGTACTTC. The chain has TRBV6-5 and TRBJ2-7; the match to TRBD1 covers 12 bases. The trim removed 6 bases at V and 6 bases at J, leaving 6 bases unmatched. This CDR3 has 14 residues. Germline V gene sequence: CDR1 MNHEY, CDR2 SVGAGI.

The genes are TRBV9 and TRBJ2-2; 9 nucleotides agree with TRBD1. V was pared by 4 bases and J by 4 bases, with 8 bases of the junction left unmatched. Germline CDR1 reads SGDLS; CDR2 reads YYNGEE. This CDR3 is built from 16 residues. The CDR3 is CASSPNRGLFTGELFF. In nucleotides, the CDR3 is TGTGCCAGCAGCCCAAACAGGGGGCTGTTCACCGGGGAGCTGTTTTTT.

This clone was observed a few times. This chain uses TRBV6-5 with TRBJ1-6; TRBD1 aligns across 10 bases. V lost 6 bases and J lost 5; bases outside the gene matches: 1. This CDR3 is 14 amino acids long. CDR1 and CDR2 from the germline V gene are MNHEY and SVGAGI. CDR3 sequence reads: CASSGTGDNSPLHF. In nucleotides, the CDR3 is TGTGCCAGCAGCGGGACAGGGGATAATTCACCCCTCCACTTT.

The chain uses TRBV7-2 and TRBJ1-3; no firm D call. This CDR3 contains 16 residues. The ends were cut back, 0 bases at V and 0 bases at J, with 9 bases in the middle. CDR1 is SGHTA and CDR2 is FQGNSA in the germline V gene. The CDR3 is CASSLAGASSGNTIYF. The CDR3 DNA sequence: TGTGCCAGCAGCTTAGCGGGAGCAAGCTCTGGAAACACCATATATTTT.

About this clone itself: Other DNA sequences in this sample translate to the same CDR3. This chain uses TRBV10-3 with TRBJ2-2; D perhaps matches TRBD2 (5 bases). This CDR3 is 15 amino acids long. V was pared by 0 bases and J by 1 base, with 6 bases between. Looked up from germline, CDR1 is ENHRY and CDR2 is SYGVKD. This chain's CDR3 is CAISESRGNTGELFF. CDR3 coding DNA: TGTGCCATCAGTGAGTCCCGGGGGAACACCGGGGAGCTGTTTTTT.

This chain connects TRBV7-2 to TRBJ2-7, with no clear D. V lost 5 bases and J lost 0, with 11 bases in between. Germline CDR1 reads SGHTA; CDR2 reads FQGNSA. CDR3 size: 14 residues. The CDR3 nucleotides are TGTGCCAGCAGCCTGAGGCTAAGCTCCTACGAGCAGTACTTC. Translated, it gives CASSLRLSSYEQYF.

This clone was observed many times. The CDR3: CASSYPGREQYF. CDR3 bases: TGTGCCAGCAGCTACCCGGGTCGGGAGCAGTACTTC. The gene calls are TRBV11-1 and TRBJ2-7; no clear D. This CDR3 region has 12 residues. The germline V gene encodes CDR1 SGHAT and CDR2 FQDESV (reference sequence). V was trimmed by 4 bases and J by 7 bases, leaving 11 bases between them. Full variable domain (outside the CDR3, taken from reference TRBV11-1 and TRBJ2-7): EAEVAQSPRYKITEKSQAVAFWCDPISGHATLYWYRQILGQGPELLVQFQDESVVDDSQLPKDRFSAERLKGVDSTLKIQPAELGDSAMYLCASSYPGREQYFGPGTRLTVT.